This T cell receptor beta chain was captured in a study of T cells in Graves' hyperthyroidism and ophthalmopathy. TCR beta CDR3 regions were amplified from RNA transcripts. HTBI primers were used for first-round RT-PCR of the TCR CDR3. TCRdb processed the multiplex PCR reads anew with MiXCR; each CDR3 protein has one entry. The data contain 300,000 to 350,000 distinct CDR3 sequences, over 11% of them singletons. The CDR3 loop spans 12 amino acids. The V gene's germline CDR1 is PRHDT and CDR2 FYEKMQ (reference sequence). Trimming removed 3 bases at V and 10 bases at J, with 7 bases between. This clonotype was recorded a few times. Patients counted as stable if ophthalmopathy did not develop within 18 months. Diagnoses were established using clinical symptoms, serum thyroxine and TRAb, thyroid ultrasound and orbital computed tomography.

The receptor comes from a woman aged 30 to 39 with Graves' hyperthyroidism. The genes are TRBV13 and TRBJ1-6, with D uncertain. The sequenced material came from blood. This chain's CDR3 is CASSFFQSPLHF. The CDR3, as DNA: TGTGCCAGCAGCTTTTTTCAATCACCCCTCCACTTT. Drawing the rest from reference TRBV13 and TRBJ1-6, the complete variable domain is AAGVIQSPRHLIKEKRETATLKCYPIPRHDTVYWYQQGPGQDPQFLISFYEKMQSDKGSIPDRFSAQQFSDYHSELNMSSLELGDSALYFCASSFFQSPLHFGNGTRLTVT.